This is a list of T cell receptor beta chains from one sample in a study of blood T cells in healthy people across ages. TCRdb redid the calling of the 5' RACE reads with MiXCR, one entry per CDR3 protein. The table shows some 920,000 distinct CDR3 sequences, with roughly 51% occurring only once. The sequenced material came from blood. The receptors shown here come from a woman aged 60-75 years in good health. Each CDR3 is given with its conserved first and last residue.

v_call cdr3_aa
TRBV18 CASSPTRTRGTDTQYF
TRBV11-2 CASSSPQGINAEAFF
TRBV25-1 CASSESGAVSYEQYF
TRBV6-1 CASSEFWEGAVKNIQYF
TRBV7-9 CASSPRGKTVETQYF
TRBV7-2 CASSHGQLSTDTQYF
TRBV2 CASRLAGDNYEQYF
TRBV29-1 CSVERGGGGTEAFF
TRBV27 CASSLGDSPTYEQYF
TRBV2 CASSALTSVGYEQFF
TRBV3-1 CASSQEGHHQGTQYF
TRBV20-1 CSAIYQETQYF
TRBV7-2 CASSQETGRGHGYTF
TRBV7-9 CASSLSPGRLHYSYTF
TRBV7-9 CASSLPGGFRERGTQYF
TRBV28 CASSSSGGGYNEQFF
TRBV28 CVSRNRGPYNEQFF
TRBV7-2 CASSGDRGYYEQYF